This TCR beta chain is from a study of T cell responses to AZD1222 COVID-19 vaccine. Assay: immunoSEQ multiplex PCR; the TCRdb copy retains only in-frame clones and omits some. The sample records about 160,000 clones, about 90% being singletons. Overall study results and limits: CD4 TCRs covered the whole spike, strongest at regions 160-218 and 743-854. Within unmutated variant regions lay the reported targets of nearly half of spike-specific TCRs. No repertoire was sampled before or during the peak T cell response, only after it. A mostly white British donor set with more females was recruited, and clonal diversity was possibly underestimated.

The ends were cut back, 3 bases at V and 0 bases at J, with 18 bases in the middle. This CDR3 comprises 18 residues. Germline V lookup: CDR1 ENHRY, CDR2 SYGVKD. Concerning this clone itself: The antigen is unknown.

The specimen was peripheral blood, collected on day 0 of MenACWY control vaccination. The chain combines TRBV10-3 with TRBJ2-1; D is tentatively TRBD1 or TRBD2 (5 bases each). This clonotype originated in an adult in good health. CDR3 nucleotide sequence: TGTGCCATCAGTGATCAAGGGACCCTTCTAAGCTCCTACAATGAGCAGTTCTTC. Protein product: CAISDQGTLLSSYNEQFF.